This passage covers 5 T cell receptor beta chains from one sample sequenced in a study of T cells in Graves' hyperthyroidism and ophthalmopathy. Researchers amplified the TCR beta CDR3 regions from RNA transcripts. Researchers ran a first-round RT-PCR on the TCR CDR3 using the HTBI primer set. MiXCR, applied by TCRdb to the multiplex PCR reads, yields one record per CDR3 protein. The sample carries roughly 150,000 distinct CDR3 sequences, 8% to 9.5% recorded once. Sequencing input: blood. These receptors were collected from a woman aged 18-29 years with Graves' hyperthyroidism that later progressed to Graves' ophthalmopathy.

This clonotype was seen just once. The germline gene is not matched at one end of the junction; a read error may be the cause. The chain recombines TRBV20-1 with TRBJ1-5; D is unclear. The CDR3 has 11 residues. The germline V gene encodes CDR1 DFQATT and CDR2 SNEGSKA (reference sequence). Here the CDR3 reads CGARREGPQHF. The CDR3 coding sequence is TGCGGTGCTAGGAGGGAGGGGCCCCAGCATTTT.

This clonotype was observed many times. The chain links TRBV20-1 to TRBJ2-1; 11 nucleotides line up with TRBD2. Losses at the gene ends were 0 bases for V and 6 bases for J; bases not matched to a gene: 10. Germline values: CDR1 DFQATT, CDR2 SNEGSKA (reference sequence). This CDR3 region has 17 residues. CDR3 sequence: CSARDPVGTSGINEQFF. The CDR3 DNA sequence: TGCAGTGCTAGAGATCCGGTGGGGACTAGCGGCATCAATGAGCAGTTCTTC.

This clonotype showed up many times. The J gene is TRBJ1-1, the V gene TRBV15, with D hard to call. V shed 3 bases and J shed 0 bases, with 8 bases lying between them. The V gene's germline CDR1 is LNHNV and CDR2 YYDKDF (reference sequence). There are 14 residues in the CDR3. The CDR3 sequence is CATSSRRVNTEAFF. The CDR3 nucleotides read TGTGCCACCAGCAGTCGACGGGTGAACACTGAAGCTTTCTTT.

Many counts were recorded for this clonotype. CDR3 DNA: TGTGCCAGTAGTAGAGACAGGGGGCGCGGTAATGAAAAACTGTTTTTT. It codes for CASSRDRGRGNEKLFF. The chain couples TRBV19 to TRBJ1-4; TRBD1 matches at 10 bases. This CDR3 comprises 16 residues. Germline lookup yields CDR1 LNHDA and CDR2 SQIVND (reference sequence). With V trimmed by 4 bases and J by 4 bases, 6 bases remained unmatched. The full variable domain, its missing parts supplied by reference TRBV19 and TRBJ1-4, is DGGITQSPKYLFRKEGQNVTLSCEQNLNHDAMYWYRQDPGQGLRLIYYSQIVNDFQKGDIAEGYSVSREKKESFPLTVTSAQKNPTAFYLCASSRDRGRGNEKLFFGSGTQLSVL.

This clonotype was seen only a few times. The chain joins TRBV10-3 to TRBJ2-3; D may be TRBD1 (7 bases). The ends were cut back, 10 bases at V and 6 bases at J, with 20 bases in the middle. Germline V gives CDR1 ENHRY, CDR2 SYGVKD. The CDR3 extends over 14 amino acids. Here the CDR3 DNA reads TGTGCCAGCGCTAGCGAGGGGGCGTCGGATACGCAGTATTTT. Its translation: CASASEGASDTQYF.